This T cell receptor beta chain emerged from a study of blood T cell repertoires in COVID-19. Source study methods: Nucleated cell number was recorded as an estimate derived from reference gene primer amplification. Sequenced by immunoSEQ multiplex PCR; TCRdb stores in-frame clones only, minus some. The D gene and trimming were derived from the DNA, and the V and J assignments and clone size from that table. The sample carries more than 300,000 clones, roughly four fifths recorded once. Allocation to cohorts depended on clinical history reported by the participants. For recovered donors of Cohort 3, there were two negative PCRs, clearance, or symptom resolution. V was pared by 0 bases and J by 1 base, with 4 bases of the junction left unmatched. The CDR3 spans 17 residues. CDR1 and CDR2 from the germline V gene are LGHNA and YSLEER.

This rearrangement joins TRBV4-3 to TRBJ2-2; TRBD1 matches 8 bases. Sequenced material: PBMCs or T cells enriched from blood (not recorded which). The receptor's source is a woman between 50 and 59 years old who had recovered from COVID-19. The CDR3 bases are TGCGCCAGCAGCCAAGATCGACAGGGGTGGAACACCGGGGAGCTGTTTTTT. As protein: CASSQDRQGWNTGELFF.